This TCR beta chain was found in a study of blood T cells in healthy people across ages. This clonotype has more than one count but fewer than ten. A second PCR of 7 to 11 cycles used a sample-barcoded 5' primer and a J-beta primer mix. TCRdb processed the 5' RACE reads anew with MiXCR; each CDR3 protein has one entry. The sample records approximately 580,000 distinct CDR3 sequences, around 24% being singletons. Unmatched junction bases numbered 15, after V lost 0 bases and J lost 0 bases. Germline CDR1 KGHDR, CDR2 SFDVKD. This CDR3 is built from 23 residues. These same data were also listed under a study on T cells of mothers and their children.

Material: blood. The TCR sequence derives from a boy between 5 and 17 years old in good health. The V and J genes are TRBV24-1 and TRBJ2-1; TRBD2 matches 14 bases. The CDR3 sequence is CATSDLQPIWTSGRLSSYNEQFF. The CDR3 coding sequence is TGTGCCACCAGTGATTTGCAACCCATTTGGACTAGCGGGAGGTTAAGCTCCTACAATGAGCAGTTCTTC.